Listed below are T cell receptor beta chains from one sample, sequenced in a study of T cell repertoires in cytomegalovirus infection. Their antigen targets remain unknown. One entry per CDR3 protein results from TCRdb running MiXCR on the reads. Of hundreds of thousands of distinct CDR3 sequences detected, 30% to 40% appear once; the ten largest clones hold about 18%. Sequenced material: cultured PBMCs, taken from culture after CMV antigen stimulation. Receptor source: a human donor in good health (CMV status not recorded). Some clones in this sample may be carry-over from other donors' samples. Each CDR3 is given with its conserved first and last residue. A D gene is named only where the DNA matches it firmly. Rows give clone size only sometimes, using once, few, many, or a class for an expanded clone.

cdr3_nt: TGTGCCAGCAGTTTATATTCATGGACAGGTGGGAGGAGCACAGATACGCAGTATTTT; cdr3_aa: CASSLYSWTGGRSTDTQYF; j_call: TRBJ2-3; clone_size: few; d_call: NA; cdr3_length: 19; v_call: TRBV28
cdr3_nt: TGTGCCAGCAGCTTAGTTCCCCTGACTAGCGGAGCTACAGATACGCAGTATTTT; cdr3_aa: CASSLVPLTSGATDTQYF; j_call: TRBJ2-3; clone_size: many; d_call: TRBD2; cdr3_length: 18; v_call: TRBV7-6
cdr3_nt: TGTGCCAGCAACGAGGACGCTTACTATGGCTACACCTTC; cdr3_aa: CASNEDAYYGYTF; j_call: TRBJ1-2; clone_size: many; d_call: NA; cdr3_length: 13; v_call: TRBV7-2
cdr3_nt: TGTGCCAGCAGCCAAACGGCCACAACAAGCACAGATACGCAGTATTTT; cdr3_aa: CASSQTATTSTDTQYF; j_call: TRBJ2-3; clone_size: NA; d_call: NA; cdr3_length: 16; v_call: TRBV3-1
cdr3_nt: TGTGCCAGTAGAAGGGGGTCGGGAGAGACCCAGTACTTC; cdr3_aa: CASRRGSGETQYF; j_call: TRBJ2-5; clone_size: once; d_call: NA; cdr3_length: 13; v_call: TRBV19
cdr3_nt: TGTGCCAGCAGCTTCGTGACCAAGGGGAGCGCCAGCCGACCAGACAATGAGCAGTTCTTC; cdr3_aa: CASSFVTKGSASRPDNEQFF; j_call: TRBJ2-1; clone_size: NA; d_call: NA; cdr3_length: 20; v_call: TRBV7-4
cdr3_nt: TGTGCCAGCAGTTACAGGTCTCCAAACACCGGGGAGCTGTTTTTT; cdr3_aa: CASSYRSPNTGELFF; j_call: TRBJ2-2; clone_size: NA; d_call: NA; cdr3_length: 15; v_call: TRBV6-2/TRBV6-3
cdr3_nt: TGTGCCAGCAGCTTAGAGGGAAGGCTGTCTCAGCCCCAGCATTTT; cdr3_aa: CASSLEGRLSQPQHF; j_call: TRBJ1-5; clone_size: many; d_call: NA; cdr3_length: 15; v_call: TRBV7-2
cdr3_nt: TGTGCCAGTAGTAAGAACAGCTTGTGGGGCTATGGCTACACCTTC; cdr3_aa: CASSKNSLWGYGYTF; j_call: TRBJ1-2; clone_size: NA; d_call: NA; cdr3_length: 15; v_call: TRBV19
cdr3_nt: TGTGCCACCAGCAGAGGTGGGACTAGCGGATACAATGAGCAGTTCTTC; cdr3_aa: CATSRGGTSGYNEQFF; j_call: TRBJ2-1; clone_size: NA; d_call: TRBD2; cdr3_length: 16; v_call: TRBV15
cdr3_nt: TGTGCCAGCAGTGAAACAGGGGTTACTGAAGCTTTCTTT; cdr3_aa: CASSETGVTEAFF; j_call: TRBJ1-1; clone_size: few; d_call: TRBD1; cdr3_length: 13; v_call: TRBV6-1
cdr3_nt: TGTGCCAGCAGCCCCGGGACAGATAACGTTGGAGAGACCCAGTACTTC; cdr3_aa: CASSPGTDNVGETQYF; j_call: TRBJ2-5; clone_size: once; d_call: TRBD1; cdr3_length: 16; v_call: TRBV5-4
cdr3_nt: TGCGCCAGCAGCCAGGGACATTCGGTCGGGAACACTGAAGCTTTCTTT; cdr3_aa: CASSQGHSVGNTEAFF; j_call: TRBJ1-1; clone_size: NA; d_call: NA; cdr3_length: 16; v_call: TRBV5-1
cdr3_nt: TGTGCCATCACCCCGGGACAGGGAGGCGAGACCCAGTACTTC; cdr3_aa: CAITPGQGGETQYF; j_call: TRBJ2-5; clone_size: NA; d_call: TRBD1; cdr3_length: 14; v_call: TRBV10-3
cdr3_nt: TGCGCCAGCAGCTCACCGGGACAGGGCGATGAAAAACTGTTTTTT; cdr3_aa: CASSSPGQGDEKLFF; j_call: TRBJ1-4; clone_size: few; d_call: TRBD1; cdr3_length: 15; v_call: TRBV4-1
cdr3_nt: TGCGCCAGCAGCCAGGACCTCAGCGGGGGACTTTACAATGAGCAGTTCTTC; cdr3_aa: CASSQDLSGGLYNEQFF; j_call: TRBJ2-1; clone_size: few; d_call: TRBD2; cdr3_length: 17; v_call: TRBV4-1
cdr3_nt: TGTGCCAGCAGCGGTTCATCAGGGGGAAAAACTGAAGCTTTCTTT; cdr3_aa: CASSGSSGGKTEAFF; j_call: TRBJ1-1; clone_size: NA; d_call: TRBD1; cdr3_length: 15; v_call: TRBV7-3
cdr3_nt: TGTGCCAGCAGGATGGACAGGTGGTCCTACGAGCAGTACTTC; cdr3_aa: CASRMDRWSYEQYF; j_call: TRBJ2-7; clone_size: NA; d_call: TRBD1; cdr3_length: 14; v_call: TRBV7-2
cdr3_nt: TGTGCCATCAGTGAGCCGCTCGGAGGGGTTACTGAAGCTTTCTTT; cdr3_aa: CAISEPLGGVTEAFF; j_call: TRBJ1-1; clone_size: NA; d_call: NA; cdr3_length: 15; v_call: TRBV10-3
cdr3_nt: TGCGCCAGCAGCCGCCCCGGGACTAGAGCCTACAATGAGCAGTTCTTC; cdr3_aa: CASSRPGTRAYNEQFF; j_call: TRBJ2-1; clone_size: NA; d_call: TRBD2; cdr3_length: 16; v_call: TRBV4-1
cdr3_nt: TGTGCCAGCAGTGAATCCGCTATGAACACTGAAGCTTTCTTT; cdr3_aa: CASSESAMNTEAFF; j_call: TRBJ1-1; clone_size: NA; d_call: NA; cdr3_length: 14; v_call: TRBV6-1
cdr3_nt: TGTGCCATTCAAGACAGGGAGGATCAGCCCCAGCATTTT; cdr3_aa: CAIQDREDQPQHF; j_call: TRBJ1-5; clone_size: NA; d_call: TRBD1; cdr3_length: 13; v_call: TRBV10-3
cdr3_nt: TGTGCCAGCAGTCCCGGGGGCGGTGAGCAGTTCTTC; cdr3_aa: CASSPGGGEQFF; j_call: TRBJ2-1; clone_size: NA; d_call: NA; cdr3_length: 12; v_call: TRBV6-2/TRBV6-3
cdr3_nt: TGTGCCAGCAGCTTAACTTTTGGGACTGCGTTTACAGATACGCAGTATTTT; cdr3_aa: CASSLTFGTAFTDTQYF; j_call: TRBJ2-3; clone_size: NA; d_call: NA; cdr3_length: 17; v_call: TRBV7-9
cdr3_nt: TGTGCCAGCAGCTCCGGGACAGGGGGCAGTTTGACAGATACGCAGTATTTT; cdr3_aa: CASSSGTGGSLTDTQYF; j_call: TRBJ2-3; clone_size: NA; d_call: TRBD1; cdr3_length: 17; v_call: TRBV7-9